Described below is a single T cell receptor (beta chain) sequence and its context. Its antigen is not identified. A roughly 130-subject validation cohort, separate from the roughly 700-subject first cohort, supplied the donors. Libraries were prepared by immunoSEQ multiplex PCR; TCRdb keeps only in-frame clonotypes and omits some of them. The sample holds roughly 250,000 clones, around 86% seen once. This sample is drawn from a study of cytomegalovirus exposure and HLA in healthy donors. Findings of the study overall: Cytomegalovirus-associated status was assigned to fewer than 200 TCR beta chains. Using the classifier, cytomegalovirus status was reportedly diagnosed with high specificity and sensitivity. The authors confirmed in vitro that a few CMV-associated chains were specific for CMV antigens.

Sample: PBMCs. The receptor was isolated from a young woman in good health and CMV-seropositive.

The CDR3 coding sequence is TGTGCCAGCAGCTTAGCCGGCGGGAAGAGGACTGAAGCTTTCTTT. The encoded protein is CASSLAGGKRTEAFF. This chain uses TRBV7-2 with TRBJ1-1; no reliable D call. This CDR3 is 15 amino acids long. In germline, CDR1 is SGHTA, CDR2 FQGNSA. V lost 0 bases and J lost 5, with 13 bases in between.